This record concerns one TCR beta chain sequence. Its antigen is still unknown. One end of the junction is discordant with germline, which a read error may explain. These data belong to a study of OX40 agonist ivuxolimab in advanced cancers. Looking at the study overall: The study treated patients with ivuxolimab, an agonistic anti-OX40 (CD134) antibody. General study results and limits: Low clonal expansion, among the lowest seen, marked partial responders at 0.1-3.0 mg/kg.

Data came from immunoSEQ multiplex PCR; TCRdb stores just in-frame clones and leaves some out. The table includes around 80,000 clones, roughly nine tenths detected once. Germline V gives CDR1 SNHLY, CDR2 FYNNEI. CDR3 size: 13 residues. The sequence came from an adult with an advanced solid tumor such as melanoma, head and neck, liver or kidney cancer. The chain links TRBV2 to TRBJ1-6; perhaps TRBD1 as D (5 bases). The sample consisted of CD4+ or CD8+ T cells sorted from blood, taken in a trial of the OX40 agonist ivuxolimab. CDR3: CTSSVRQNSPLHF. CDR3 DNA sequence: TGTACCAGCAGTGTACGACAGAATTCACCCCTCCACTTT.